The sequence of this TCR beta chain was determined in a study of shared clonotypes between healthy human individuals (TCRdb year 2020). Notes on the research overall: A couple of women and a few men aged 18 to 49 years were included in the cohort. Per donor, three plates each were used for CD4 naive and CD4 memory, two for CD8 naive, and one for CD8 memory. To estimate repertoire size and how much clonotypes are shared between individuals, the study performed deep sequencing of blood TCR repertoires from roughly five healthy adults. To increase sequencing depth and limit assay-specific biases, different laboratories used diverse techniques to prepare libraries and sequence TCR repertoires. Each donor's leukapheresis produced roughly between about 0.9 and 9.5 billion PBMCs. The full study reports these points: Across four donors, approximately 4.6% of naive CD4, approximately 4% of naive CD8, roughly 2.2% of memory CD4, and over 0.35% of memory CD8 clonotypes were shared. Compared with non-shared clonotypes, clonotypes shared by all four sorted-subset donors had higher generation probabilities. Sampling was restricted to blood, and TCR repertoires in tissue are likely to differ from TCR repertoires in blood. Incomplete sequencing was indicated by rarefaction of sorted-subset datasets, despite the large sequencing depth. Based on pairwise subsampling, the degree of clonotype sharing among donors was expected to be affected by sequencing depth. Because the study included only a small number of donors, the genetic and exposure-history diversity represented was limited. Larger estimated clonotype richness was generally found for naive subsets than for memory subsets.

CDR1 and CDR2, per the germline V gene, are SGHDT and YYEEEE. From the cysteine through the phenylalanine, the CDR3 covers 13 amino acids. Solely the CDR3 DNA is kept, with 39 bases framed from the first base. Between the V and J ends, shortened by 3 bases and 4 bases respectively, the junction contains 8 bases. CD8 naive samples were obtained by positive selection for CCR7 among CD45RO-negative cells, yielding a CD45RA+CCR7+ population from which TemRA cells were excluded. Donors were healthy HIV-negative adults with no recently reported acute infections or vaccinations. Every donor was a Caucasian adult living in Nashville, Tennessee, USA. After blood collection by leukapheresis, PBMCs were isolated using Ficoll-Histopaque density gradient centrifugation and then cryopreserved in the vapor phase of liquid nitrogen. Analytical flow cytometry was used to check the purity and quantity of each magnetically sorted T cell population. Genomic DNA was isolated from each sorted fraction and quantified by UV absorbance on a Nanodrop 2000c.

TCR CDR3 regions were amplified from genomic DNA by multiplex PCR using the deep immunoSEQ assay. Extracted genomic DNA from each cell subset was spread evenly across all wells of several immunoSEQ 96-well plates, with each plate serving as a replicate. Each replicate PCR for sorted subsets received 150 to 250 ng genomic DNA, equal to roughly 33,000 T cell genomes. Purified libraries were quantified with a Qubit 3.0 fluorometer, sized on a Bioanalyzer 2100, and re-quantified with the KAPA Library Quantification kit. Each immunoSEQ 96-well plate was sequenced on its own single-read 150-cycle Illumina NextSeq 550 flow cell. Per the authors' processing: Because the immunoSEQ output held only junctional sequences and lacked quality scores, the filtering could not match the filtering applied to full-length reads. Sequences were annotated with PyIR, a Python wrapper for IgBLAST v1.9, using IMGT germline references to assign V/J genes and CDR3. Any read was removed if the V/J assignment was weak (E-value above 1e-6), the CDR3 was missing, or the read contained stop codons, out-of-frame junctions, or ambiguous translated residues. A V3J clonotype was defined by an identical inferred V gene, J gene, and CDR3 amino acid sequence. To compute the percentage overlap between repertoires, the number of shared unique clonotypes was divided by the size of the smaller repertoire. RTK rarefaction, the Chao1 estimator, and Recon v2.1 estimates of unobserved clonotypes were used to assess repertoire richness. Generation probabilities were computed with OLGA for all TCRbeta clonotypes obtained by the gDNA method from several donors. TCRdb mirrors the immuneACCESS table, restricted to in-frame sequences. Some clones are absent from its copies; in checked studies, under half trace to an unresolved V gene, and the reason for the others is unknown. That table supplies the V and J calls and clone size; D and trimming were determined from the DNA. The sample records around 600,000 clones, 95% to 98% of which are singletons. The top ten hold 0.3% of the sample.

Comments on this clone: Its cognate antigen has yet to be identified. The record has no base qualities; no much larger clone is one base away.

The TCR was taken from a man aged 25 to 40 in good health. The chain couples TRBV5-6 to TRBJ1-5; the D region possibly corresponds to TRBD1 (5 bases align). Sequencing was carried out using naive CD8+ T cells sorted from blood. In light of the paper, this sample's cell subset or site label describes: CD45RA+CCR7+. The CDR3 reads CASSWGDNQPQHF. The sequenced DNA is TGTGCCAGCAGCTGGGGCGATAATCAGCCCCAGCATTTT.